This T cell receptor (beta chain) is from a study of technical replicates of blood from a handful of donors (dated by TCRdb to 2016 to 2017). As regards this clone: Its antigen specificity is not known. Within one base of it there is no much larger clone, and no base qualities were kept.

Measured from the cysteine to the phenylalanine, the CDR3 is 14 residues long. CDR3 DNA is the only sequence kept; it has 42 bases, read in frame from the first base. Trimming takes 5 bases off V and 4 bases off J; junction bases not matched to a gene: 5. Via the germline V gene (reference sequence), CDR1 is MNHNY and CDR2 SVGAGI. Library preparation was by the immunoSEQ multiplex PCR assay. TCRdb stores this immuneACCESS table with in-frame sequences only. Part of the clones is absent; in the studies checked, under half of the shortfall reflects unresolved V genes, and no reason is known for the rest. The sample yields 65,000 to 95,000 clones; 90% to 95% were counted once. The top ten clones comprise approximately 0.3% of the sample.

Sequenced material: T cells isolated from PBMCs. The receptor was isolated from a human donor in good health. The chain couples TRBV6-6 to TRBJ1-2; 9 bases in the middle match TRBD1. The nucleotides read TGTGCCAGCAGTCCGGACAGGGGACTCTATGGCTACACCTTC. Translated, it reads CASSPDRGLYGYTF.